This T cell receptor beta chain was retrieved from a study of technical replicates of blood from a few donors. Sequencing was performed with immunoSEQ multiplex PCR; in TCRdb, only in-frame clones are kept and a portion is missing. The sample gives almost 70,000 clones, roughly 88% of which show up once; around 4.6% is in the top ten. The CDR3 spans 18 residues. The V gene lost 2 bases and the J gene lost 2 bases, with 19 bases spanning the gap. This clonotype originated in a human donor in good health. Some clones in this sample may be carry-over from other donors' samples. The J gene is TRBJ1-5, the V gene TRBV23-1; D ambiguous. TRBV23-1 is filed as an ORF, its function uncertain. The specimen was PBMCs. The CDR3 loop reads CASSQGGDSPGGNQPQHF. In nucleotides, the CDR3 is TGCGCCAGCAGTCAAGGAGGAGATAGCCCAGGTGGCAATCAGCCCCAGCATTTT.